The source of this T cell receptor beta chain is a study of molecular identifiers for immune sequencing clone quantification. Overall study results and limits: Clones with over 20 RNA copies captured over 98% of effector molecules but under 1% of naive ones.

In the case of this clonotype: The antigen is undetermined.

The bulk TCR libraries were made with methods described before and with listed TCR primers. Each CDR3 protein gets one entry after TCRdb re-called the PCR reads with MiXCR. The sample contains around 300,000 distinct CDR3 sequences, roughly a quarter of which appear only once. Sequenced: naive CD8+ T cells from blood, with Jurkat cell RNA spiked in. Subset of the sample: FACS-sorted CD8+CD4-CCR7+CD45RA+ naive T cells. The receptor was derived from a human donor in good health. Some libraries in this study had Jurkat cell RNA spiked in.

The CDR3 region is CATGRDPEQFF. The DNA of the CDR3 is TGTGCCACCGGGAGGGACCCCGAGCAGTTCTTC. The chain combines TRBV15 with TRBJ2-1, with TRBD2 matching over 7 bases. The V and J ends lost 8 bases and 10 bases, in that order; junction bases with no gene match: 5. The V gene's germline CDR1 is LNHNV and CDR2 YYDKDF (reference sequence). The CDR3 contains 11 residues.